This TCR beta chain emerged from a study of shared clonotypes between healthy human individuals. With regard to this clone: Its specificity is not known.

The CDR3 contains 16 residues. The germline gives CDR1 KGHSH, CDR2 LQKENI. Between the trimmed V and J ends, which lost 1 base and 2 bases, there was a span of 15 bases. General study points: Sequencing of the sorted subsets was shown by rarefaction to be incomplete despite large depth.

Here immunoSEQ multiplex PCR was the method, and the copy in TCRdb shows in-frame clones only, minus some. The data show some 2,500,000 clones, approximately 93% seen once. Input material: naive CD4+ T cells from PBMCs. Subset specified: CD45RA+ positively selected. The sequence came from a man younger than 35 in good health. Some clones in this sample may be carry-over from other donors' samples. The V gene is TRBV18, the J gene TRBJ2-7; TRBD1 is a possible D gene (6 bases). The CDR3 spells CASSPLGTGYPYEQYF. CDR3 DNA: TGTGCCAGCTCACCACTGGGAACAGGGTATCCCTACGAGCAGTACTTC.